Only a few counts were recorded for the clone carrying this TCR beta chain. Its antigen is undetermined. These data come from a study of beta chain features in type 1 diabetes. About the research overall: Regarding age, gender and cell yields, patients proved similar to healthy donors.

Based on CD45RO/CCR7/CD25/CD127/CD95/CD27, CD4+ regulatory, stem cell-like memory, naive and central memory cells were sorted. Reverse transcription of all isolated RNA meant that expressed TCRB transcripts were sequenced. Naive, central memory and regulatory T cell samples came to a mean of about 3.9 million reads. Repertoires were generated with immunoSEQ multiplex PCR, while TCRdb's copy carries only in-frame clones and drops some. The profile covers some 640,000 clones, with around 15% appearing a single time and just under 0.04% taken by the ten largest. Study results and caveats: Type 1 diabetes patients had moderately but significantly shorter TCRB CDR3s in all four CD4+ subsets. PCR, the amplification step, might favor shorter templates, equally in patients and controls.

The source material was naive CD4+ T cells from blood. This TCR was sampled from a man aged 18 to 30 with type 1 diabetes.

Here the CDR3 reads CAWSLDQNTEAFF. CDR3 in DNA: TGTGCCTGGAGTCTGGACCAAAACACTGAAGCTTTCTTT. The chain uses TRBV30 and TRBJ1-1; D unresolved. Germline values: CDR1 GTSNPN, CDR2 SVGIG (reference sequence). Trimming stripped 2 bases from V and 2 bases from J, with 9 bases between. The CDR3 has 13 amino acids.